This T cell receptor (beta chain) was recovered during a study of T cell responses to AZD1222 COVID-19 vaccine. Clones were read by immunoSEQ multiplex PCR, and TCRdb kept only the in-frame ones, dropping some. Altogether fewer than 200,000 clones are present, less than 90% being singletons, with the ten largest covering under 2%. With 6 bases removed from V and 1 base from J, the gap between germline ends came to 15 bases. CDR1 and CDR2 from the germline V gene are SQVTM and ANQGSEA. The CDR3 has 14 amino acids. The V call is TRBV29-1, the J call TRBJ1-1, with a possible D match to TRBD1 (6 bases). The receptor comes from an adult in good health. This specimen consisted of peripheral blood, obtained on day 0 of AZD1222 vaccination. In DNA, the CDR3 is TGCAGCGTAGCTCCAGGGACACGGAACACTGAAGCTTTCTTT. It translates to CSVAPGTRNTEAFF.